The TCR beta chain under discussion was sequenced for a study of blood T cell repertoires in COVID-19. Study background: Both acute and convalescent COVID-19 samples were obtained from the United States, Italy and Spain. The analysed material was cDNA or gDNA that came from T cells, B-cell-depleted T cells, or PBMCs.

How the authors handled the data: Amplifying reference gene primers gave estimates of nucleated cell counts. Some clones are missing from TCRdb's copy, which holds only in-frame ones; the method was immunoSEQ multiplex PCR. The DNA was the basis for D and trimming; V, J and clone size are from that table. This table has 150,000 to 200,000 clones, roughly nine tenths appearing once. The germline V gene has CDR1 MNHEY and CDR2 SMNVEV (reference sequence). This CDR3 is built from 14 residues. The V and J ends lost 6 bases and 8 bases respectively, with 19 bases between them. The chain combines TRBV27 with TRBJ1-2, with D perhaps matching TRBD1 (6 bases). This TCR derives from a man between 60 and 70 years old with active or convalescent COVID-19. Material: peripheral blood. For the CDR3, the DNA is TGTGCCAGCAGCCTTAACAGGGTAGAAGGGGGCTACACCTTC. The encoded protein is CASSLNRVEGGYTF.